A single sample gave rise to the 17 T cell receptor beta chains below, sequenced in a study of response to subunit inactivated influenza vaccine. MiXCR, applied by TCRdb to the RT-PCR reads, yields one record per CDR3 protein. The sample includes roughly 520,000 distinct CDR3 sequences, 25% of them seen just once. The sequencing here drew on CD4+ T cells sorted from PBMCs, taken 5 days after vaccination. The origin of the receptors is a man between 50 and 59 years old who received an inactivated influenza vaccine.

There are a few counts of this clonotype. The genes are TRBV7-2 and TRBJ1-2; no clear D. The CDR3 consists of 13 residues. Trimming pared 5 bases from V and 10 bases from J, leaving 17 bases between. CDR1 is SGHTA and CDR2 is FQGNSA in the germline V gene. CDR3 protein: CASSHYTDLFYTF. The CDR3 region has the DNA TGTGCCAGCAGCCATTACACGGATTTATTCTACACCTTC. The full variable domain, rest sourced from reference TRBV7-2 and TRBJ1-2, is GAGVSQSPSNKVTEKGKDVELRCDPISGHTALYWYRQSLGQGLEFLIYFQGNSAPDKSGLPSDRFSAERTGGSVSTLTIQRTQQEDSAVYLCASSHYTDLFYTFGSGTRLTVV.

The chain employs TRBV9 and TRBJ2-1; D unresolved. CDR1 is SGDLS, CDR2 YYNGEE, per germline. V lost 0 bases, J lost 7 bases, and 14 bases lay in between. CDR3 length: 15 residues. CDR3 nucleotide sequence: TGTGCCAGCAGCGTAGCTAGTGGGCCCCTGAATGAGCAGTTCTTC. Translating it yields CASSVASGPLNEQFF.

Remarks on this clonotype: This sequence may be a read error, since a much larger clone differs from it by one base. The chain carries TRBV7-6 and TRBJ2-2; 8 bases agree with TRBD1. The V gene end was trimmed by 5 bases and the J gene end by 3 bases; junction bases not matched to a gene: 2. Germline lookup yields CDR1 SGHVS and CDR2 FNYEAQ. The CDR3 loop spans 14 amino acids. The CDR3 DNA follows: TGTGCCAGCAGCCCGGGACAGGACACCGGGGAGCTGTTTTTT. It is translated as CASSPGQDTGELFF.

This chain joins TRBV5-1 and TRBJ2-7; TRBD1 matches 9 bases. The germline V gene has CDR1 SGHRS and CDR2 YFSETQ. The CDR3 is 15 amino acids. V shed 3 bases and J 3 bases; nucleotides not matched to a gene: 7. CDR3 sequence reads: CASSSLDRGFYEQYF. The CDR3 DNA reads TGCGCCAGCAGCTCATTGGACAGGGGTTTCTACGAGCAGTACTTC.

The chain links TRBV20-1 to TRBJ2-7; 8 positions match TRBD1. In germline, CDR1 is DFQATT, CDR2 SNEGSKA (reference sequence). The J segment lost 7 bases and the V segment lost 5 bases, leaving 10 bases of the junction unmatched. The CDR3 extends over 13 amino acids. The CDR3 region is CSASAGTGGEQYF. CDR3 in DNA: TGCAGTGCTTCCGCCGGGACAGGTGGTGAGCAGTACTTC.

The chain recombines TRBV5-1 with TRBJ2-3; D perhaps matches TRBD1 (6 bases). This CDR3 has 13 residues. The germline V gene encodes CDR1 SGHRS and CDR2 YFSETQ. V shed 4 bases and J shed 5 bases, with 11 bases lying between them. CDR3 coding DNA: TGCGCCAGCAGCGTGGCAGGGGTAGATACGCAGTATTTT. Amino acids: CASSVAGVDTQYF.

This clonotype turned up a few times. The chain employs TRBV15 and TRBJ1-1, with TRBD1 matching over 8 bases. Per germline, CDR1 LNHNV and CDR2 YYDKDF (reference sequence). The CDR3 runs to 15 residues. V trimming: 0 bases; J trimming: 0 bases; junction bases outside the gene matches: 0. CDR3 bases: TGTGCCACCAGCAGAGAGGACAGGGTGAACACTGAAGCTTTCTTT. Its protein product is CATSREDRVNTEAFF.

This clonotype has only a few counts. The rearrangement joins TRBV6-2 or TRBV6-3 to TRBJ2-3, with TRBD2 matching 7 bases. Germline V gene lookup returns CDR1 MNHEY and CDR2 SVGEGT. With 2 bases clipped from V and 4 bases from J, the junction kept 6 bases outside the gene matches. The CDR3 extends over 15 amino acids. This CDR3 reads CASSYRLADPDTQYF. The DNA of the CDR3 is TGTGCCAGCAGTTACCGGCTAGCGGATCCAGATACGCAGTATTTT.

CDR3 protein: CASSITGLSYNEQFF. For the CDR3, the DNA is TGTGCCAGCAGCATCACAGGACTTTCCTACAATGAGCAGTTCTTC. The J gene is TRBJ2-1, the V gene TRBV9; D assignment may be TRBD1 or TRBD2 (5 bases each). CDR1 is SGDLS and CDR2 is YYNGEE in the germline V gene. This CDR3 contains 15 residues. The V gene lost 4 bases and the J gene lost 1 base, with 12 bases spanning the gap.

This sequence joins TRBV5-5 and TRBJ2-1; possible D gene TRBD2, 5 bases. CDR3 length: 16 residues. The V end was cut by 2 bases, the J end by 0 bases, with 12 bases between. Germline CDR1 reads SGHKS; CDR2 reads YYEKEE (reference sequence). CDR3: CASSLPRGSSYNEQFF. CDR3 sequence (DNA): TGTGCCAGCAGCTTACCCCGTGGGAGCTCCTACAATGAGCAGTTCTTC.

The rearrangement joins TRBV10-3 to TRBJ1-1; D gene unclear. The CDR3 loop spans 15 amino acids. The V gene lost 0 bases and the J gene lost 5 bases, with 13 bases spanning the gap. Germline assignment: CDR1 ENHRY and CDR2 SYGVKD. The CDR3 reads CAISESALRRTEAFF. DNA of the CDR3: TGTGCCATCAGTGAGTCGGCCCTCAGAAGAACTGAAGCTTTCTTT.

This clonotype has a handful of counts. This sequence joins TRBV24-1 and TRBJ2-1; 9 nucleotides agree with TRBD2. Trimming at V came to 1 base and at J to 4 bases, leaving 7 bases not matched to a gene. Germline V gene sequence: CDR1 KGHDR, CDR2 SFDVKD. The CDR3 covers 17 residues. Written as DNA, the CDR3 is TGTGCCACCAGTGATTTCGGCGGGGGGGCCACTTACAATGAGCAGTTCTTC. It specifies CATSDFGGGATYNEQFF.

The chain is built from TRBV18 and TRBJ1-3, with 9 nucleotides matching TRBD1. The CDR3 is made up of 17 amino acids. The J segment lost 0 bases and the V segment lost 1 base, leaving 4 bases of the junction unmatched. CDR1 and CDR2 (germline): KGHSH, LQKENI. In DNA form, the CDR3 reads TGTGCCAGCTCACCACTCAAACAGGGGGCCTCTGGAAACACCATATATTTT. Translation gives CASSPLKQGASGNTIYF.

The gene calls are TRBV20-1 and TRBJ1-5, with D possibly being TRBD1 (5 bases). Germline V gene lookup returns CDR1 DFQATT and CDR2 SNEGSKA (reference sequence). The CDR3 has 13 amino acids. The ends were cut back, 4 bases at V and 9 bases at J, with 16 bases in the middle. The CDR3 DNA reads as TGCAGTGCTAACCAGGGACGGACCCCGCCCCAGCATTTT. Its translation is CSANQGRTPPQHF.

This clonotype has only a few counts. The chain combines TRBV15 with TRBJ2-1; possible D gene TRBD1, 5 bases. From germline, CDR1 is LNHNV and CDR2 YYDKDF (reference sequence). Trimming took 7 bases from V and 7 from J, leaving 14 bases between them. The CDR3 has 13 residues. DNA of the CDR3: TGTGCCACCAACAAGTTGACAGCGAATGAGCAGTTCTTC. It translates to CATNKLTANEQFF. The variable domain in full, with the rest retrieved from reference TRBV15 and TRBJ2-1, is DAMVIQNPRYQVTQFGKPVTLSCSQTLNHNVMYWYQQKSSQAPKLLFHYYDKDFNNEADTPDNFQSRRPNTSFCFLDIRSPGLGDTAMYLCATNKLTANEQFFGPGTRLTVL.

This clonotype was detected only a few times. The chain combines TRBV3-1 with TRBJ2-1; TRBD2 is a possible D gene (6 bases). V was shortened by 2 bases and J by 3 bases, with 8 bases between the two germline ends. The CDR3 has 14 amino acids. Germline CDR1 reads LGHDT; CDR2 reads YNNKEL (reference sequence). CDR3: CASSQRGDYNEQFF. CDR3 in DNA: TGTGCCAGCAGCCAACGCGGGGACTACAATGAGCAGTTCTTC.

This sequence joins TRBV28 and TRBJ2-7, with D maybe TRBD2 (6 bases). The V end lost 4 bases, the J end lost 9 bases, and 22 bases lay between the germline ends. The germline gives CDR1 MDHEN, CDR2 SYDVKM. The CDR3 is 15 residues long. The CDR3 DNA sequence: TGTGCCAGCAGTTCTCCGGGACGGGGGATGGGAGGGCAGTACTTC. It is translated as CASSSPGRGMGGQYF.